This note documents a single TCR beta chain sequence. Its specificity is not known. Participating donors were healthy, HIV-negative adults free of recent acute infections or vaccinations. Data came from immunoSEQ multiplex PCR; TCRdb stores just in-frame clones and leaves some out. The sample lists 600,000 to 750,000 clones, 90% occurring once. The data are from a study of shared clonotypes between healthy human individuals. The study's findings and limits: Naive subsets, compared against memory subsets, generally had larger estimated richness values.

With 3 bases removed from V and 0 bases from J, the gap between germline ends came to 20 bases. This CDR3 is 18 amino acids long. CDR1 and CDR2 (germline): SQVTM, ANQGSEA. This TCR derives from a man aged 18 to 29 in good health. Some clones in this sample may be carry-over from other donors' samples. Sequencing was performed on memory CD8+ T cells from PBMCs. The sample's subset: CD45RO+ cells pooled with CCR7-negative TemRA cells. V is TRBV29-1 and J is TRBJ2-2; D remains ambiguous. CDR3 sequence: CSVEGPTTLLSNTGELFF. The CDR3 DNA reads as TGCAGCGTTGAGGGTCCTACGACACTCCTTTCGAACACCGGGGAGCTGTTTTTT.